Shown below are 30 T cell receptor beta chains from a single sample sequenced in a study of blood T cell repertoires in COVID-19. The data were produced by immunoSEQ multiplex PCR, yet TCRdb's version contains in-frame clones alone and is incomplete. The sample carries some 100,000 clones, about nine tenths recorded once. Sequencing input: peripheral blood. The receptors were sampled from a human donor with active COVID-19. The donor label of this sample is uncertain.

This chain connects TRBV11-2 to TRBJ1-3; TRBD1 is a possible D gene (5 bases). The CDR3 contains 14 residues. Trimming shortened V by 4 bases and J by 0 bases, and 7 bases separated the two germline ends. CDR1 and CDR2 (germline): SGHAT, FQNNGV. CDR3 region: CASSWGVSGNTIYF. The CDR3 nucleotides are TGTGCCAGCAGCTGGGGGGTCTCTGGAAACACCATATATTTT. The variable domain in full, completed from reference TRBV11-2 and TRBJ1-3, reads EAGVAQSPRYKIIEKRQSVAFWCNPISGHATLYWYQQILGQGPKLLIQFQNNGVVDDSQLPKDRFSAERLKGVDSTLKIQPAKLEDSAVYLCASSWGVSGNTIYFGEGSWLTVV.

The chain has TRBV11-3 and TRBJ1-6; no firm D call. CDR1 is SGHNT and CDR2 is YENEEA in the germline V gene. The CDR3 has 20 amino acids. Between the trimmed V and J ends, which lost 0 bases and 1 base, there was a span of 19 bases. CDR3 DNA: TGTGCCAGCAGCTTAGATAGCCATCGGACTTTAGGATCCTATAATTCACCCCTCCACTTT. This encodes CASSLDSHRTLGSYNSPLHF.

The V and J genes are TRBV7-6 and TRBJ2-1, with 11 bases matching TRBD2. V was pared by 5 bases and J by 5 bases, with 26 bases of the junction left unmatched. CDR1 and CDR2 (germline): SGHVS, FNYEAQ. The CDR3 contains 22 residues. CDR3 loop: CASSLRRGGASGGTFPNNEQFF. The CDR3 DNA is TGTGCCAGCAGCCTACGCCGCGGAGGGGCTAGCGGGGGGACCTTCCCTAACAATGAGCAGTTCTTC.

Only one count was recorded for this clone. V gene TRBV4-3 combines with J gene TRBJ1-3, with 9 bases matching TRBD1. This CDR3 spans 21 amino acids. V trimming: 0 bases; J trimming: 0 bases; junction bases outside the gene matches: 15. Germline CDR1 and CDR2: LGHNA and YSLEER. The CDR3 spells CASSQDLQGQGTFFSGNTIYF. CDR3 sequence (DNA): TGCGCCAGCAGCCAAGATCTACAGGGACAGGGAACATTTTTCTCTGGAAACACCATATATTTT.

The chain links TRBV7-6 to TRBJ2-3; 11 bases align to TRBD2. Germline V lookup: CDR1 SGHVS, CDR2 FNYEAQ. V dropped 1 base and J dropped 5; count of bases not matched to a gene: 5. CDR3 length equals 16 residues. In DNA, the CDR3 is TGTGCCAGCAGCTTAGTGGTAGCGGGGGGGAGAGATACGCAGTATTTT. It specifies CASSLVVAGGRDTQYF.

The chain couples TRBV5-8 to TRBJ2-5, with D perhaps matching TRBD2 (6 bases). The germline V gene has CDR1 SGHTS and CDR2 YDEGEE. There are 16 residues in the CDR3. Trimming removed 0 bases from V and 0 bases from J, with 12 bases in between. CDR3 amino acids: CASSLGGGEYQETQYF. CDR3 bases: TGTGCCAGCAGCTTGGGTGGCGGGGAGTACCAAGAGACCCAGTACTTC.

V is TRBV7-9 and J is TRBJ2-3; D unclear. The ends were cut back, 2 bases at V and 0 bases at J, with 6 bases in the middle. Germline assignment: CDR1 SEHNR and CDR2 FQNEAQ (reference sequence). The CDR3 extends over 14 amino acids. The DNA of the CDR3 is TGTGCCAGCAGCTTATCCCCTAGCACAGATACGCAGTATTTT. It yields the protein CASSLSPSTDTQYF. The whole variable domain, filled in from reference TRBV7-9 and TRBJ2-3, reads DTGVSQNPRHKITKRGQNVTFRCDPISEHNRLYWYRQTLGQGPEFLTYFQNEAQLEKSRLLSDRFSAERPKGSFSTLEIQRTEQGDSAMYLCASSLSPSTDTQYFGPGTRLTVL.

This rearrangement joins TRBV6-2 or TRBV6-3 to TRBJ1-1; D is ambiguous. The CDR3 has 14 residues. V was cut by 2 bases and J by 2 bases, with 9 bases left in between. Germline CDR1 reads MNHEY; CDR2 reads SVGEGT. This CDR3 reads CASSYAGINTEAFF. Written as DNA, the CDR3 is TGTGCCAGCAGTTACGCGGGGATTAACACTGAAGCTTTCTTT.

This clone was seen only once. The chain carries TRBV7-9 and TRBJ2-3; 8 bases fit TRBD2. CDR1 is SEHNR, CDR2 FQNEAQ, per germline (reference sequence). J gave up 0 bases and V 4 bases, and 9 bases lay outside the gene matches. The CDR3 totals 17 residues. In DNA, the CDR3 is TGTGCCAGCAGCTCGACGCTTAGCGGGGTTAGCACAGATACGCAGTATTTT. Translation: CASSSTLSGVSTDTQYF.

In this sample, this clone turned up once. The chain couples TRBV5-1 to TRBJ2-5; weak D call: TRBD1 (7 bases). Per germline, CDR1 SGHRS and CDR2 YFSETQ. V was shortened by 4 bases and J by 3 bases, with 16 bases between the two germline ends. CDR3 length: 15 residues. CDR3 sequence: CASSPGGTAKETQYF. DNA for the CDR3: TGCGCCAGCAGCCCGGGCGGGACAGCTAAAGAGACCCAGTACTTC.

The rearrangement links TRBV7-2 to TRBJ2-3; 10 bases are a match to TRBD2. The ends lost 4 bases at V and 3 bases at J; junction bases unmatched: 4. This CDR3 comprises 15 residues. Germline CDR1 is SGHTA and CDR2 is FQGNSA. The CDR3 protein is CASSSQLAGTDTQYF. In nucleotides, the CDR3 is TGTGCCAGCAGCTCCCAACTAGCGGGGACAGATACGCAGTATTTT.

V and J are TRBV27 and TRBJ2-7; D is perhaps TRBD2 (6 bases). Trimming shortened V by 7 bases and J by 0 bases, and 7 bases separated the two germline ends. The CDR3 covers 12 residues. CDR1 and CDR2 from the germline V gene are MNHEY and SMNVEV (reference sequence). CDR3 sequence: CASIGSSYEQYF. CDR3 DNA: TGTGCCAGCATCGGGAGCTCCTACGAGCAGTACTTC.

This chain joins TRBV5-1 and TRBJ1-1; D may be TRBD1 (6 bases). The CDR3 consists of 15 residues. The germline V gene encodes CDR1 SGHRS and CDR2 YFSETQ. Trimming removed 4 bases from V and 3 bases from J, with 16 bases in between. The DNA of the CDR3 is TGCGCCAGCAGCCCTAGGGGGACATTGTACACTGAAGCTTTCTTT. This gives the protein CASSPRGTLYTEAFF.

V gene TRBV30 combines with J gene TRBJ2-1; unclear D gene. Germline V lookup: CDR1 GTSNPN, CDR2 SVGIG (reference sequence). Between the trimmed V and J ends, which lost 1 base and 0 bases, there was a span of 7 bases. The CDR3 is 14 amino acids. CDR3 coding DNA: TGTGCCTGGAGTGGGTGGAGCTCCTACAATGAGCAGTTCTTC. Protein sequence: CAWSGWSSYNEQFF.

The genes are TRBV5-1 and TRBJ2-3; 10 nucleotides line up with TRBD2. In germline, CDR1 is SGHRS, CDR2 YFSETQ. J gave up 4 bases and V 5 bases, and 7 bases lay outside the gene matches. The CDR3 has 15 residues. CDR3 in amino acids: CASRVAGGSADTQYF. CDR3 DNA: TGCGCCAGCAGAGTAGCGGGGGGAAGCGCAGATACGCAGTATTTT.

V usage is TRBV5-8 and J usage is TRBJ2-3; 7 nucleotides agree with TRBD2. Germline trimming cut 4 bases from V and 0 bases from J; bases unmatched to any gene: 5. This CDR3 has 15 amino acids. Looked up from germline, CDR1 is SGHTS and CDR2 is YDEGEE. The CDR3 spells CASSLSGVSTDTQYF. CDR3 sequence (DNA): TGTGCCAGCAGCCTAAGCGGGGTTAGCACAGATACGCAGTATTTT.

The chain carries TRBV19 and TRBJ2-2; the D is unclear. V was clipped by 3 bases and J by 6 bases, with 14 bases between them. CDR3 length equals 15 residues. Germline loops: CDR1 LNHDA, CDR2 SQIVND (reference sequence). CDR3 coding DNA: TGTGCCAGTAGTATTGGCGGCAGTGGTTCCGGGGAGCTGTTTTTT. Its translation is CASSIGGSGSGELFF.

The chain uses TRBV28 and TRBJ2-7; D is perhaps TRBD1 (6 bases). From germline, CDR1 is MDHEN and CDR2 SYDVKM. V was clipped by 6 bases and J by 5 bases, with 17 bases between them. The CDR3 is 14 amino acids. CDR3 nucleotides: TGTGCCAGCAGCTCCCACAGGGTAATCCACGAGCAGTACTTC. Its protein is CASSSHRVIHEQYF. Looking up the rest from reference TRBV28 and TRBJ2-7 gives the full variable domain: DVKVTQSSRYLVKRTGEKVFLECVQDMDHENMFWYRQDPGLGLRLIYFSYDVKMKEKGDIPEGYSVSREKKERFSLILESASTNQTSMYLCASSSHRVIHEQYFGPGTRLTVT.

The chain couples TRBV19 to TRBJ2-7; the D gene is possibly TRBD2 (6 bases). Trimming shortened V by 7 bases and J by 0 bases, and 16 bases separated the two germline ends. This CDR3 has 15 amino acids. Germline V gives CDR1 LNHDA, CDR2 SQIVND (reference sequence). The CDR3 is CASKYSGTDSYEQYF. The CDR3 DNA is TGTGCCAGTAAGTATTCCGGGACTGACTCCTACGAGCAGTACTTC.

The V call is TRBV28, the J call TRBJ2-1; D may be TRBD1 (6 bases). The germline V gene encodes CDR1 MDHEN and CDR2 SYDVKM. The V end lost 7 bases, the J end lost 4 bases, and 14 bases lay between the germline ends. The CDR3 is 14 amino acids. CDR3 sequence reads: CASTRTAEYNEQFF. Here the CDR3 DNA reads TGTGCCAGCACTCGGACAGCGGAGTACAATGAGCAGTTCTTC.

This chain joins TRBV6-2 or TRBV6-3 and TRBJ1-1; tentatively, D is TRBD1 (5 bases). Per germline, CDR1 MNHEY and CDR2 SVGEGT. CDR3 length: 18 amino acids. V lost 2 bases and J lost 0, with 19 bases in between. The CDR3 here is CASSYDSTKRGMNTEAFF. CDR3 DNA: TGTGCCAGCAGTTACGACTCGACAAAACGGGGGATGAACACTGAAGCTTTCTTT.

The genes are TRBV28 and TRBJ2-5, with 12 bases lining up with TRBD1. The CDR3 has 15 amino acids. Unmatched junction bases numbered 5, after V lost 3 bases and J lost 6 bases. Germline loops: CDR1 MDHEN, CDR2 SYDVKM. CDR3 sequence reads: CASSFGTGGAKTQYF. The CDR3 bases are TGTGCCAGCAGTTTCGGGACAGGGGGCGCGAAGACCCAGTACTTC.

This chain uses TRBV9 with TRBJ2-2; D gene ambiguous. The germline CDR1 and CDR2 sequences are SGDLS and YYNGEE. This CDR3 is 12 amino acids long. V was clipped by 2 bases and J by 4 bases, with 3 bases between them. CDR3 sequence: CASSVSTGELFF. The DNA for the CDR3 is TGTGCCAGCAGCGTCAGCACCGGGGAGCTGTTTTTT.

The chain couples TRBV5-4 to TRBJ2-7; TRBD2 matches 12 bases. CDR3 length: 17 residues. The V gene's germline CDR1 is SGHNT and CDR2 YYREEE (reference sequence). The trim removed 0 bases at V and 4 bases at J, leaving 8 bases unmatched. CDR3 DNA sequence: TGTGCCAGCAGCTTGGATCCTTGGACTAGCGGGACTTACGAGCAGTACTTC. Amino acid sequence: CASSLDPWTSGTYEQYF.

The chain combines TRBV9 with TRBJ2-2; unclear D gene. Germline loops: CDR1 SGDLS, CDR2 YYNGEE. V lost 4 bases, J lost 6 bases, and 19 bases lay in between. The CDR3 is 16 amino acids. CDR3 protein: CASSKMGRNIAGELFF. The DNA of the CDR3 is TGTGCCAGCAGCAAAATGGGCAGGAATATAGCCGGGGAGCTGTTTTTT.

The chain uses TRBV19 and TRBJ2-3, with 7 bases identical to TRBD1. The J segment lost 4 bases and the V segment lost 7 bases, leaving 11 bases of the junction unmatched. Germline V lookup: CDR1 LNHDA, CDR2 SQIVND (reference sequence). The CDR3 length is 15 residues. The CDR3 DNA reads TGTGCCAGTACCCCCAACAGGGGATCACCAGATACGCAGTATTTT. As protein: CASTPNRGSPDTQYF.

V is TRBV15 and J is TRBJ2-7, with D perhaps matching TRBD2 (7 bases). The length of the CDR3 is 15 residues. CDR1 is LNHNV and CDR2 is YYDKDF in the germline V gene (reference sequence). V was clipped by 0 bases and J by 0 bases, with 9 bases between them. The CDR3 loop reads CATSRDAGASYEQYF. The CDR3 nucleotides are TGTGCCACCAGCAGAGATGCGGGGGCCTCCTACGAGCAGTACTTC.

The chain carries TRBV7-8 and TRBJ1-1; D not resolved. The CDR3 is 12 amino acids. Looked up from germline, CDR1 is SGHVS and CDR2 is FQNEAQ. The V gene lost 5 bases and the J gene lost 6 bases, with 10 bases spanning the gap. The CDR3 bases are TGTGCCAGCAGCCCCGGGGTCGCTGAAGCTTTCTTT. Its protein is CASSPGVAEAFF.

The J gene is TRBJ2-7, the V gene TRBV10-3; 7 bases align to TRBD1. CDR1 ENHRY and CDR2 SYGVKD come from the germline V gene. Trimming took 10 bases from V and 6 from J; bases not matched to a gene: 21. The CDR3 is 16 amino acids. The DNA for the CDR3 is TGTGCCACCAACCGGGCAGGGGGACCCTCCAGAGGCGAGCAGTACTTC. Amino acids: CATNRAGGPSRGEQYF.

The V call is TRBV2, the J call TRBJ2-7; the match to TRBD1 covers 7 bases. The germline V gene encodes CDR1 SNHLY and CDR2 FYNNEI. Trimming removed 6 bases from V and 4 bases from J; junction bases left unmatched: 9. CDR3 length equals 14 residues. CDR3 protein: CASRVDRVGYEQYF. The CDR3 nucleotides are TGTGCCAGCAGGGTCGACAGGGTTGGGTACGAGCAGTACTTC.